This T cell receptor (beta chain) stems from a study of regulatory T cells in long-lasting Graves disease. Study-wide points: Among persistent patients, a larger number of public clonotypes were shared (around 2,700) than among newly diagnosed patients (about 1,000).

Construction of TCR beta libraries relied on iRepertoire HTBI primers and on Arm-PCR targeting CDR3 regions. TCRdb reanalysed the multiplex PCR reads using MiXCR and keeps one entry per CDR3 protein. The sample has hundreds of thousands of distinct CDR3 sequences; 15% to 20% are singletons. This clonotype was seen once. Its matching antigen is unknown. Time point specified: newly diagnosed GD, antithyroid drugs for less than 3 months. Isolated PBMC RNA provided the starting material for the TCR library. These data were also filed under a second study, of T cells in Graves' hyperthyroidism and ophthalmopathy. That source reports: A set of HTBI primers served as the primers for a first-round RT-PCR of the TCR CDR3.

Sequences were derived from peripheral blood mononuclear cells (PBMCs), sampled at new diagnosis, from a patient treated with antithyroid drugs. The sequence derives from a woman in her twenties or thirties with Graves disease.

The chain's CDR3 is CASSTGQGAGGYTF. The CDR3, as DNA: TGTGCCAGTAGCACGGGACAGGGGGCAGGTGGCTACACCTTC. J is TRBJ1-2 and V is TRBV19; 12 positions match TRBD1. The CDR3 totals 14 residues. V dropped 6 bases and J dropped 7; count of bases not matched to a gene: 6. Germline CDR1 LNHDA, CDR2 SQIVND (reference sequence).